The 2 T cell receptor beta chains in this list originate from one sample, sequenced in a study of graft-versus-host responses after intestinal transplantation. The assay was immunoSEQ multiplex PCR, and TCRdb's table has in-frame clones only and misses some. The sample has approximately 25,000 clones, around 80% seen once. Antigen specificity for these receptors is unknown. This specimen consisted of unstimulated CD8+ T cells sorted from spleen or lymph node cells, obtained before transplant. The origin of the receptors is a human donor who was the organ donor for an intestinal transplant.

This chain uses TRBV6-4 with TRBJ2-3, with 9 bases lining up with TRBD2. The CDR3 extends over 16 amino acids. V lost 4 bases and J lost 6; bases outside the gene matches: 11. Looked up from germline, CDR1 is MRHNA and CDR2 is SNTAGT. This chain's CDR3 is CASSATAGGAGDTQYF. CDR3 sequence (DNA): TGTGCCAGCAGTGCTACTGCGGGGGGGGCCGGGGATACGCAGTATTTT.

V usage is TRBV7-2 and J usage is TRBJ2-1, with D tentatively TRBD1 (5 bases). V dropped 5 bases and J dropped 4 bases, with 6 bases sitting between them. This CDR3 region has 12 residues. CDR1 is SGHTA, CDR2 FQGNSA, per germline. The CDR3 DNA sequence: TGTGCCAGCAGCAAGGGGTACAATGAGCAGTTCTTC. Amino acids: CASSKGYNEQFF.